A single sample is the source of the 21 T cell receptor beta chains below, sequenced in a study of blood T cell repertoires in COVID-19. Sequencing used immunoSEQ multiplex PCR; TCRdb keeps in-frame clones, though not all of them. The sample records about 280,000 clones, around 80% being singletons. Sequencing was done on a sample of PBMCs or T cells enriched from blood (not recorded which). The source of these receptors is a man between 40 and 49 years old who had been exposed to COVID-19.

The chain employs TRBV6-5 and TRBJ2-1, with D perhaps matching TRBD1 (6 bases). Trimming removed 0 bases from V and 4 bases from J, with 13 bases in between. CDR1 and CDR2 from the germline V gene are MNHEY and SVGAGI. CDR3 length equals 16 residues. In DNA form, the CDR3 reads TGTGCCAGCAGTTACTCGCGGACAGCTAGATACAATGAGCAGTTCTTC. Its protein is CASSYSRTARYNEQFF.

The chain links TRBV29-1 to TRBJ1-2; D gene unclear. Looked up from germline, CDR1 is SQVTM and CDR2 is ANQGSEA. Trimming pared 8 bases from V and 6 bases from J, leaving 19 bases between. This CDR3 contains 13 residues. The CDR3 loop reads CSIKSYLSNGYTF. The CDR3 DNA reads as TGCAGCATAAAAAGCTACCTGTCCAATGGCTACACCTTC.

This chain links TRBV10-3 with TRBJ2-1, with TRBD2 matching 7 bases. The CDR3 runs to 13 residues. Unmatched junction bases numbered 10, after V lost 11 bases and J lost 6 bases. The germline V gene encodes CDR1 ENHRY and CDR2 SYGVKD. The CDR3 loop reads CAVQAWGGNEQFF. The CDR3 DNA reads as TGTGCCGTACAGGCATGGGGGGGCAATGAGCAGTTCTTC.

V gene TRBV10-1 combines with J gene TRBJ1-1, with D maybe TRBD1 (5 bases). The germline V and J ends were trimmed by 2 bases and 7 bases, with 14 bases remaining between them. Germline V lookup: CDR1 WNHNN, CDR2 SYGVQD (reference sequence). CDR3 length: 14 amino acids. The CDR3 DNA follows: TGCGCCAGCAGTGAGAGTGGGGCCGTGGTTGAAGCTTTCTTT. Translation gives CASSESGAVVEAFF.

On this clone: Relative to the germline gene, one junction end is altered; a read error may explain this. This chain uses TRBV30 with TRBJ1-1; D is unclear. The CDR3 contains 13 residues. CDR1 is GTSNPN, CDR2 SVGIG, per germline (reference sequence). DNA of the CDR3: TGTGCCTTGAGTCCCGGAAGCGGCACTGAAGCTTTCTTT. It codes for CALSPGSGTEAFF.

This chain uses TRBV11-3 with TRBJ1-3; 10 bases map to TRBD1. This CDR3 is built from 15 residues. V shed 6 bases, J shed 4 bases, and the junction held 6 bases outside the gene matches. Germline loops: CDR1 SGHNT, CDR2 YENEEA. In DNA, the CDR3 is TGTGCCAGCAGTTCGGGACAGGGGATGGGAAACACCATATATTTT. Protein product: CASSSGQGMGNTIYF.

The chain has TRBV5-4 and TRBJ2-7; 8 positions agree with TRBD1. CDR3 size: 13 residues. Losses at the gene ends were 0 bases for V and 6 bases for J; bases not matched to a gene: 2. CDR1 is SGHNT and CDR2 is YYREEE in the germline V gene (reference sequence). CDR3 region: CASSLAGGIEQYF. The CDR3, as DNA: TGTGCCAGCAGCTTGGCAGGGGGCATCGAGCAGTACTTC.

The chain uses TRBV27 and TRBJ1-5; TRBD1 agrees at 8 bases. Germline assignment: CDR1 MNHEY and CDR2 SMNVEV (reference sequence). V was pared by 4 bases and J by 6 bases, with 5 bases of the junction left unmatched. This CDR3 is 14 amino acids long. The DNA for the CDR3 is TGTGCCAGCAGTTCACAGGGGGTTGCTCAGCCCCAGCATTTT. It is translated as CASSSQGVAQPQHF.

The rearrangement uses TRBV6-1 and TRBJ1-5; D is possibly TRBD1 (6 bases). The V gene lost 1 base and the J gene lost 6 bases, with 13 bases spanning the gap. The CDR3 loop spans 15 amino acids. CDR1 and CDR2 from the germline V gene are MNHNS and SASEGT. The CDR3 bases are TGTGCCAGCAGTGAAGGACAGGAAAAAGCTCAGCCCCAGCATTTT. Its protein product is CASSEGQEKAQPQHF.

This chain links TRBV5-1 with TRBJ1-2; D possibly corresponds to TRBD1 (5 bases). The CDR3 has 14 residues. Per germline, CDR1 SGHRS and CDR2 YFSETQ. Trimming shortened V by 4 bases and J by 8 bases, and 18 bases separated the two germline ends. The CDR3 bases are TGCGCCAGCAGCCTAACGACAGCCGCCGAGGGCTACACCTTC. Residues: CASSLTTAAEGYTF.

The rearrangement links TRBV7-2 to TRBJ1-6; a weak D match, TRBD1 (5 bases). From germline, CDR1 is SGHTA and CDR2 FQGNSA. The CDR3 sequence is 13 residues long. V dropped 2 bases and J dropped 11 bases, with 10 bases sitting between them. The CDR3 here is CASSLLGGAPLHF. As DNA, the CDR3 is TGTGCCAGCAGCTTATTGGGGGGGGCACCCCTCCACTTT.

This chain links TRBV11-2 with TRBJ2-4; a weak D match, TRBD2 (5 bases). The germline V gene has CDR1 SGHAT and CDR2 FQNNGV. CDR3 length: 12 amino acids. V dropped 5 bases and J dropped 11 bases, with 13 bases sitting between them. The CDR3 bases are TGTGCCAGCAGCCCGCGGACTCGAGTTCAGTACTTC. Translation: CASSPRTRVQYF.

The rearrangement joins TRBV3-1 (or the pseudogene TRBV3-2) to TRBJ1-6; 7 positions agree with TRBD1. Germline V gene lookup returns CDR1 LGHDT and CDR2 YNNKEL (reference sequence). The CDR3 sequence is 15 residues long. V shed 2 bases and J 6 bases; nucleotides not matched to a gene: 4. CDR3 sequence reads: CASSQPGQFNSPLHF. CDR3 DNA: TGTGCCAGCAGCCAACCGGGACAGTTTAATTCACCCCTCCACTTT.

This sequence joins TRBV9 and TRBJ1-6, with 7 bases matching TRBD1. The CDR3 covers 16 residues. Germline values: CDR1 SGDLS, CDR2 YYNGEE. V shed 0 bases, J shed 8 bases, and the junction held 8 bases outside the gene matches. CDR3 coding DNA: TGTGCCAGCAGCGTAGATGGGAGACAGGGCCATTCACCCCTCCACTTT. This translates into CASSVDGRQGHSPLHF.

The J gene is TRBJ1-1, the V gene TRBV19; 8 bases are a match to TRBD1. Germline V gene data show CDR1 as LNHDA and CDR2 as SQIVND (reference sequence). Trimming cost V 3 bases and J 2 bases; bases outside gene matches: 8. The CDR3 loop spans 16 amino acids. The CDR3 sequence: CASSILSGTGNTEAFF. CDR3 nucleotides: TGTGCCAGTAGTATCCTCTCCGGGACAGGTAACACTGAAGCTTTCTTT.

This chain uses TRBV5-1 with TRBJ2-3; no firm D call. V lost 4 bases to trimming and J lost 4 bases, with 16 bases between them. Germline-derived CDR1 and CDR2 are SGHRS and YFSETQ. CDR3 length: 15 amino acids. In DNA, the CDR3 is TGCGCCAGCAGCCATTATGGAGAGTCGGCAGATACGCAGTATTTT. This gives the protein CASSHYGESADTQYF.

This clone was picked up a small number of times. The chain uses TRBV27 and TRBJ2-1; 13 nucleotides agree with TRBD2. J lost 9 bases, V lost 8 bases, and 10 bases had no gene match. The CDR3 loop spans 15 amino acids. CDR1 and CDR2 from the germline V gene are MNHEY and SMNVEV (reference sequence). CDR3 DNA sequence: TGTGCCAGCGCCACACTAGCGGGAGGGCCTAGTGAGCAGTTCTTC. As protein: CASATLAGGPSEQFF.

The gene calls are TRBV18 and TRBJ2-3, with 13 bases aligning to TRBD2. In germline, CDR1 is KGHSH, CDR2 LQKENI. After removal of 3 bases from V and 3 bases from J, the junction contained 3 bases not matched to a gene. This CDR3 is 16 amino acids long. The CDR3 spells CASSPTLAGGTDTQYF. The CDR3 DNA reads TGTGCCAGCTCACCGACACTAGCGGGAGGGACAGATACGCAGTATTTT.

V is TRBV24-1 and J is TRBJ2-1, with 7 bases matching TRBD1. The V segment lost 2 bases and the J segment 1 base; nucleotides outside the gene matches: 1. The CDR3 runs 15 residues. Germline CDR1 KGHDR, CDR2 SFDVKD. The CDR3 protein is CATSDYRGSYNEQFF. CDR3 DNA sequence: TGTGCCACCAGTGATTACAGGGGTTCCTACAATGAGCAGTTCTTC.

This sequence joins TRBV6-5 and TRBJ1-1; D is uncertain. The CDR3 spans 13 residues. Per germline, CDR1 MNHEY and CDR2 SVGAGI. The germline V and J ends were trimmed by 8 bases and 8 bases, with 18 bases remaining between them. The CDR3, as DNA: TGTGCCAGCGGAAGGTCCGAAGGAGTGGAAGCTTTCTTT. Translation gives CASGRSEGVEAFF.

The J gene is TRBJ1-4, the V gene TRBV5-1; 8 nucleotides agree with TRBD1. The CDR3 loop spans 15 amino acids. Germline V gene lookup returns CDR1 SGHRS and CDR2 YFSETQ. V was pared by 2 bases and J by 8 bases, with 8 bases of the junction left unmatched. This CDR3 reads CASSFQGALAEKLFF. The CDR3, as DNA: TGCGCCAGCAGCTTCCAGGGGGCTCTGGCGGAAAAACTGTTTTTT. Full variable domain (missing parts from reference TRBV5-1 and TRBJ1-4): KAGVTQTPRYLIKTRGQQVTLSCSPISGHRSVSWYQQTPGQGLQFLFEYFSETQRNKGNFPGRFSGRQFSNSRSEMNVSTLELGDSALYLCASSFQGALAEKLFFGSGTQLSVL.